Shown below are 11 T cell receptor beta chains from a single sample sequenced in a study of cytomegalovirus exposure and HLA in healthy donors. The table came from immunoSEQ multiplex PCR; TCRdb's copy has only in-frame clones and leaves some out. The top ten clones hold roughly 2.5% of a sample with approximately 220,000 clones, about 83% of them seen once. The source material was PBMCs. These receptors were taken from a man aged 18 to 30 in good health and CMV-seronegative.

The chain is built from TRBV6-4 and TRBJ2-2; D not resolved. V dropped 2 bases and J dropped 5 bases, with 6 bases sitting between them. CDR1 is MRHNA and CDR2 is SNTAGT in the germline V gene. The CDR3 runs 13 residues. Written as DNA, the CDR3 is TGTGCCAGCAGTGACCCCGGGACCGGGGAGCTGTTTTTT. This gives the protein CASSDPGTGELFF.

The genes are TRBV28 and TRBJ1-1; 7 bases agree with TRBD1. V lost 3 bases to trimming and J lost 7 bases; unmatched junction nucleotides: 14. Looked up from germline, CDR1 is MDHEN and CDR2 is SYDVKM. The CDR3 has 16 residues. DNA of the CDR3: TGTGCCAGCAGTTTGAGGGTCCGGGACAGAGAACTTGAAGCTTTCTTT. Amino acid sequence: CASSLRVRDRELEAFF.

This clone was counted a single time. Distinct nucleotide sequences in the sample also encode this CDR3. The chain employs TRBV9 and TRBJ2-3; no reliable D call. The CDR3 has 13 residues. Germline CDR1 reads SGDLS; CDR2 reads YYNGEE. Trimming left V 0 bases short and J 6 bases short, with 8 bases between. The CDR3 loop is CASSVALSDTQYF. The CDR3 DNA reads TGTGCCAGCAGCGTAGCCTTGTCGGATACGCAGTATTTT.

The V call is TRBV4-1, the J call TRBJ1-5; D is undetermined. This CDR3 is 15 amino acids long. Germline CDR1 is MGHRA and CDR2 is YSYEKL. The V end was cut by 0 bases, the J end by 1 base, with 7 bases between. CDR3 sequence (DNA): TGCGCCAGCAGCCAAGAGGGCAGGAGCAATCAGCCCCAGCATTTT. This codes for CASSQEGRSNQPQHF.

V gene TRBV5-1 combines with J gene TRBJ2-7; the match to TRBD1 covers 7 bases. Germline assignment: CDR1 SGHRS and CDR2 YFSETQ. V shed 4 bases, J shed 5 bases, and the junction held 6 bases outside the gene matches. CDR3 length: 13 amino acids. The CDR3 DNA reads TGCGCCAGCAGCGACCAACAGGGGAACGAGCAGTACTTC. Translated: CASSDQQGNEQYF. The full variable domain, rest sourced from reference TRBV5-1 and TRBJ2-7, is KAGVTQTPRYLIKTRGQQVTLSCSPISGHRSVSWYQQTPGQGLQFLFEYFSETQRNKGNFPGRFSGRQFSNSRSEMNVSTLELGDSALYLCASSDQQGNEQYFGPGTRLTVT.

The chain uses TRBV6-1 and TRBJ2-7; TRBD2 matches 8 bases. The length of the CDR3 is 15 residues. Germline loops: CDR1 MNHNS, CDR2 SASEGT. Trimming took 6 bases from V and 2 from J; bases not matched to a gene: 9. The CDR3 bases are TGTGCCAGCAGCCGCCGGTCGGGAGGGCCCTACGAGCAGTACTTC. Translation gives CASSRRSGGPYEQYF.

The genes are TRBV18 and TRBJ2-7; D is perhaps TRBD2 (6 bases). CDR1 and CDR2 (germline): KGHSH, LQKENI. CDR3 length: 14 amino acids. V lost 3 bases and J 3 bases, leaving 12 bases between the germline ends. CDR3 residues: CASSPEGRGYEQYF. The DNA of the CDR3 is TGTGCCAGCTCACCGGAGGGGCGGGGCTACGAGCAGTACTTC.

This sequence joins TRBV27 and TRBJ2-3, with unresolved D. Germline CDR1 and CDR2: MNHEY and SMNVEV (reference sequence). V was shortened by 7 bases and J by 4 bases, with 6 bases between the two germline ends. The CDR3 has 11 residues. CDR3 nucleotides: TGTGCCAGCATACGGGCAGATACGCAGTATTTT. Translating it yields CASIRADTQYF.

The chain has TRBV27 and TRBJ1-5; TRBD1 agrees at 10 bases. The CDR3 is made up of 14 amino acids. CDR1 and CDR2 from the germline V gene are MNHEY and SMNVEV (reference sequence). Trimming removed 6 bases from V and 7 bases from J; junction bases left unmatched: 6. The CDR3 bases are TGTGCCAGCAGGACAGGGGGCTTGGGACAGCCCCAGCATTTT. Its translation is CASRTGGLGQPQHF.

The V call is TRBV18, the J call TRBJ2-5, with D maybe TRBD1 (6 bases). The germline V and J ends were trimmed by 3 bases and 7 bases, with 21 bases remaining between them. The germline V gene encodes CDR1 KGHSH and CDR2 LQKENI. The CDR3 loop spans 16 amino acids. CDR3 coding DNA: TGTGCCAGCTCACCGACTACAGGGAACCCCCGGGGGACCCAGTACTTC. Amino acid sequence: CASSPTTGNPRGTQYF.

The chain carries TRBV11-2 and TRBJ2-5; 7 nucleotides line up with TRBD1. This CDR3 contains 13 residues. CDR1 and CDR2 from the germline V gene are SGHAT and FQNNGV. V trimming: 4 bases; J trimming: 5 bases; junction bases outside the gene matches: 4. The CDR3 reads CASSWDSRETQYF. In DNA form, the CDR3 reads TGTGCCAGCAGCTGGGACAGCCGGGAGACCCAGTACTTC.